This T cell receptor (beta chain) was captured by sequencing in a study of CD8 T cells in ankylosing spondylitis. TCRdb recomputed calls from the 5' RACE reads with MiXCR, one row per CDR3 protein. This repertoire shows 750,000 to 850,000 distinct CDR3 sequences, 12% found once; its top ten account for more than 0.5%. Study-level findings and limits: What appeared characteristic of ankylosing spondylitis blood was a TCR beta motif of fewer than ten highly homologous variants.

The CDR3 contains 14 residues. The V gene lost 3 bases and the J gene lost 0 bases, with 6 bases spanning the gap. The germline V gene has CDR1 SGHTA and CDR2 FQGNSA. The table lists this clonotype with many counts. Its antigen is unidentified. This TCR was sampled from a male donor with ankylosing spondylitis. The V call is TRBV7-2, the J call TRBJ2-1; D is undetermined. The sequencing input was blood, either unsorted or a sorted T cell fraction (not recorded which). The CDR3 loop reads CASSFRSSYNEQFF. The CDR3, as DNA: TGTGCCAGCAGCTTTAGAAGCTCCTACAATGAGCAGTTCTTC.